This T cell receptor (beta chain) was captured by sequencing in a study of blood T cell repertoires in COVID-19. Study details: From the United States, Italy and Spain came samples of acute and convalescent COVID-19.

This CDR3 is 20 amino acids long. Trimming removed 0 bases at V and 0 bases at J, with 21 bases between. The germline V gene has CDR1 SGHVS and CDR2 FQNEAQ. Here immunoSEQ multiplex PCR was the method, and the copy in TCRdb shows in-frame clones only, minus some. The sample has hundreds of thousands of clones, 80% to 90% seen once. The source material was PBMCs or T cells enriched from blood (not recorded which). This TCR was sampled from a man aged 25 to 40 who had recovered from COVID-19. The chain combines TRBV7-8 with TRBJ1-3; D gene ambiguous. CDR3 DNA: TGTGCCAGCAGCTTAGCTGGGGAGGCAGGTGCCTACTACTCTGGAAACACCATATATTTT. This codes for CASSLAGEAGAYYSGNTIYF.